This TCR beta chain was captured in a study of blood T cell repertoires in COVID-19. In the authors' workflow: Reference gene primer amplification in the assay estimated nucleated cell counts. The data were produced by immunoSEQ multiplex PCR, yet TCRdb's version contains in-frame clones alone and is incomplete. V and J calls and clone size are those listed in that table; D and trimming were worked out from the DNA. The data hold a few hundred thousand clones, with about 85% observed a single time. This clone was picked up one time. The CDR3 contains 14 residues. V lost 9 bases and J lost 2; bases outside the gene matches: 4. The germline CDR1 and CDR2 sequences are KGHDR and SFDVKD.

The chain carries TRBV24-1 and TRBJ2-1, with 9 nucleotides matching TRBD1. What was sequenced was peripheral blood. This clonotype was sampled from a man aged 18 to 29 with active or convalescent COVID-19. The CDR3 protein is CATLYRGPYNEQFF. In DNA, the CDR3 is TGTGCCACCCTGTACAGGGGGCCCTACAATGAGCAGTTCTTC.